These 14 T cell receptor beta chains were sequenced from one sample in a study of CD8+ T cells in alopecia areata (dated by TCRdb to about 2018). Libraries were built with the immunoSEQ multiplex PCR assay. For TCR sequencing, RNA was extracted from every sample and reverse transcribed into cDNA to serve as template. In its TCRdb copy, this immuneACCESS table keeps in-frame sequences only and misses some clones. Where compared with another copy, unresolved V genes explain less than half of these, and the others have no known cause. The sample includes 150,000 to 200,000 clones, with 40% to 65% observed a single time. The top ten hold over 9.5% of the sample. The sample's treatment or condition, from its label and the paper: oral pan-JAK inhibitor, 5-10 mg twice daily. Sequences were derived from CD8+ T cells sorted from blood, sampled around week 54, from a patient treated with tofacitinib. The receptors stem from a human donor with alopecia areata.

This clone was picked up a small number of times. The V and J genes are TRBV7-9 and TRBJ2-3; D unresolved. The CDR3 length is 13 residues. V lost 6 bases, J lost 4 bases, and 11 bases lay in between. The germline V gene encodes CDR1 SEHNR and CDR2 FQNEAQ (reference sequence). The CDR3 sequence is CASRVYKPDTQYF. Written as DNA, the CDR3 is TGTGCCAGCAGGGTGTATAAGCCAGATACGCAGTATTTT.

The chain joins TRBV2 to TRBJ2-2, with D possibly being TRBD1 or TRBD2 (5 bases each). V lost 7 bases, J lost 6 bases, and 15 bases lay in between. The CDR3 loop spans 14 amino acids. Germline V gene data show CDR1 as SNHLY and CDR2 as FYNNEI. DNA for the CDR3: TGTGCCAGCAACCCGGGACGACCGGCCGGGGAGCTGTTTTTT. Its translation is CASNPGRPAGELFF.

The chain links TRBV27 to TRBJ2-7; weak D call: TRBD1 (6 bases). CDR3 length: 15 residues. Trimming cost V 3 bases and J 0 bases, with 12 bases left between them. CDR1 and CDR2 from the germline V gene are MNHEY and SMNVEV (reference sequence). The CDR3 nucleotides read TGTGCCAGCAGTTTCTCAGGGGACCCCTCCTACGAGCAGTACTTC. It codes for CASSFSGDPSYEQYF.

V and J are TRBV7-2 and TRBJ1-2, with D perhaps TRBD1 (6 bases). The CDR3 consists of 15 residues. Germline values: CDR1 SGHTA, CDR2 FQGNSA. V was shortened by 5 bases and J by 4 bases, with 17 bases between the two germline ends. The CDR3 nucleotides read TGTGCCAGCAGCGGGGGGCCTGGAGGCGGCTATGGCTACACCTTC. Protein: CASSGGPGGGYGYTF.

This clone was counted a few times. This specimen includes other DNA sequences encoding the same CDR3. V usage is TRBV7-9 and J usage is TRBJ1-1, with D hard to call. Germline V CDR1 and CDR2: SEHNR, FQNEAQ (reference sequence). Between the trimmed V and J ends, which lost 1 base and 0 bases, there was a span of 9 bases. CDR3 size: 15 residues. CDR3 region: CASSLGLSLNTEAFF. The CDR3, as DNA: TGTGCCAGCAGCTTAGGGCTAAGTTTGAACACTGAAGCTTTCTTT.

The V call is TRBV27, the J call TRBJ1-5, with D uncertain. The germline V and J ends were trimmed by 5 bases and 1 base, with 15 bases remaining between them. This CDR3 comprises 16 residues. Germline CDR1 MNHEY, CDR2 SMNVEV (reference sequence). The CDR3 loop is CASSPTFGISNQPQHF. The DNA for the CDR3 is TGTGCCAGCAGTCCCACCTTCGGGATAAGCAATCAGCCCCAGCATTTT.

The chain recombines TRBV7-9 with TRBJ2-1; possibly TRBD1 or TRBD2 for D (5 bases each). The CDR3 runs to 11 residues. The V end was cut by 8 bases, the J end by 7 bases, with 9 bases between. CDR1 is SEHNR, CDR2 FQNEAQ, per germline (reference sequence). Here the CDR3 DNA reads TGTGCCAGCGTGGGGGTTAATGAGCAGTTCTTC. Translation: CASVGVNEQFF.

This clone was found many times. The chain is built from TRBV7-8 and TRBJ2-5, with 12 bases fitting TRBD2. The CDR3 contains 15 residues. From germline, CDR1 is SGHVS and CDR2 FQNEAQ. V trimming: 4 bases; J trimming: 3 bases; junction bases outside the gene matches: 3. CDR3 coding DNA: TGTGCCAGCAGCTACCGACTAGCGGGGGAAGAGACCCAGTACTTC. Translation gives CASSYRLAGEETQYF.

The rearrangement links TRBV9 to TRBJ1-3; no definite D call. The V gene lost 3 bases and the J gene lost 0 bases, with 4 bases spanning the gap. This CDR3 spans 13 amino acids. From germline, CDR1 is SGDLS and CDR2 YYNGEE. In DNA, the CDR3 is TGTGCCAGCAGCGAAAACTCTGGAAACACCATATATTTT. It translates to CASSENSGNTIYF.

There are a few counts of this clone. The genes are TRBV7-2 and TRBJ1-5; D remains ambiguous. The ends were cut back, 5 bases at V and 11 bases at J, with 19 bases in the middle. Germline-derived CDR1 and CDR2 are SGHTA and FQGNSA. This CDR3 has 14 amino acids. CDR3 nucleotide sequence: TGTGCCAGCAGCGCCACGGACCGAAGAACAGCCCAGCATTTT. It encodes CASSATDRRTAQHF.

This clone was picked up one time. The rearrangement uses TRBV5-6 and TRBJ2-3, with a possible D match to TRBD1 (5 bases). Germline values: CDR1 SGHDT, CDR2 YYEEEE. V lost 3 bases and J 0 bases, leaving 17 bases between the germline ends. The CDR3 is 17 residues long. CDR3 nucleotides: TGTGCCAGCAGCTCGGACGGGTGGGGCCTAAGCACAGATACGCAGTATTTT. It codes for CASSSDGWGLSTDTQYF. The full variable domain, its missing parts supplied by reference TRBV5-6 and TRBJ2-3, is DAGVTQSPTHLIKTRGQQVTLRCSPKSGHDTVSWYQQALGQGPQFIFQYYEEEERQRGNFPDRFSGHQFPNYSSELNVNALLLGDSALYLCASSSDGWGLSTDTQYFGPGTRLTVL.

The CDR3 loop is CASSLWSGSGRSYEQYF. The CDR3 bases are TGCGCCAGCAGCTTGTGGTCTGGGTCAGGCCGTTCCTACGAGCAGTACTTC. The V and J genes are TRBV5-1 and TRBJ2-7, with no clear D. V lost 1 base and J lost 1, with 18 bases in between. This CDR3 has 17 amino acids. The V gene's germline CDR1 is SGHRS and CDR2 YFSETQ.

The genes are TRBV7-6 and TRBJ1-1, with no clear D. The CDR3 is 15 amino acids. Germline-derived CDR1 and CDR2 are SGHVS and FNYEAQ. Trimming cost V 1 base and J 1 base, with 10 bases left between them. The CDR3 DNA follows: TGTGCCAGCAGCTTAGGAGCAGGAGGGAACACTGAAGCTTTCTTT. It codes for CASSLGAGGNTEAFF.

This chain joins TRBV5-6 and TRBJ2-7; the D is unclear. The CDR3 has 14 amino acids. V shed 2 bases and J shed 2 bases, with 11 bases lying between them. Germline CDR1 is SGHDT and CDR2 is YYEEEE. CDR3 residues: CASSLRGNPYEQYF. The DNA for the CDR3 is TGTGCCAGCAGCTTAAGAGGCAACCCCTACGAGCAGTACTTC.